Presented here are 14 T cell receptor beta chains from one specimen sequenced in a study of blood T cell repertoires in COVID-19. Clones were sequenced by immunoSEQ multiplex PCR, and TCRdb holds only the in-frame ones, with some missing. The sample lists 40,000 to 55,000 clones, roughly 90% occurring once. Sequences were obtained from peripheral blood. Every receptor here comes from a human donor in a cohort sampled during active COVID-19.

The gene calls are TRBV27 and TRBJ2-7; TRBD1 is a possible D gene (7 bases). V was cut by 4 bases and J by 1 base, with 11 bases left in between. Germline V gene lookup returns CDR1 MNHEY and CDR2 SMNVEV (reference sequence). The CDR3 consists of 14 residues. The CDR3: CASSSGGMSYEQYF. The CDR3 nucleotides are TGTGCCAGCAGTTCAGGGGGGATGTCCTACGAGCAGTACTTC.

The CDR3 DNA reads as TGTGCCAGCAGCTTAGTTTTACGGGGTCTCACAGATACGCAGTATTTT. Amino acid sequence: CASSLVLRGLTDTQYF. The chain carries TRBV7-2 and TRBJ2-3, with a possible D match to TRBD2 (5 bases). Germline V gives CDR1 SGHTA, CDR2 FQGNSA. Trimming took 1 base from V and 2 from J, leaving 13 bases between them. The CDR3 is 16 residues long.

The table lists this clone with a few counts. V gene TRBV6-2 or TRBV6-3 combines with J gene TRBJ2-7; D is undetermined. Trimming removed 0 bases at V and 2 bases at J, with 14 bases between. Germline assignment: CDR1 MNHEY and CDR2 SVGEGT. CDR3 length: 16 amino acids. The CDR3 here is CASSYSPRSQTYEQYF. DNA of the CDR3: TGTGCCAGCAGTTACTCCCCCCGTAGCCAGACCTACGAGCAGTACTTC.

This clone was seen once. This chain connects TRBV5-6 to TRBJ2-1; 11 bases map to TRBD1. V lost 4 bases to trimming and J lost 6 bases; unmatched junction nucleotides: 12. CDR3 length equals 17 residues. Germline values: CDR1 SGHDT, CDR2 YYEEEE. In DNA form, the CDR3 reads TGTGCCAGCAGCACCGGGACAGGGGGACTGACTGGCAATGAGCAGTTCTTC. It translates to CASSTGTGGLTGNEQFF.

The chain recombines TRBV4-2 with TRBJ2-5, with TRBD2 identical over 10 bases. Germline V gives CDR1 LGHNA, CDR2 YNFKEQ. This CDR3 has 17 residues. V lost 6 bases to trimming and J lost 5 bases; unmatched junction nucleotides: 15. CDR3 DNA sequence: TGTGCCAGCAGGAACGGCCTGGGAGCTAGCGGGGGTGAGACCCAGTACTTC. This translates into CASRNGLGASGGETQYF.

This chain connects TRBV6-5 to TRBJ2-1; D uncertain. Trimming left V 7 bases short and J 3 bases short, with 7 bases between. Germline values: CDR1 MNHEY, CDR2 SVGAGI. This CDR3 spans 12 amino acids. In nucleotides, the CDR3 is TGTGCCAGCATCGAGAACTACAATGAGCAGTTCTTC. Translating it yields CASIENYNEQFF.

The table lists this clone with a count of one. The CDR3 DNA follows: TGTGCCAGCTCAAGGGGGAACACTGAAGCTTTCTTT. The encoded protein is CASSRGNTEAFF. This chain joins TRBV18 and TRBJ1-1; tentative D call: TRBD1 (5 bases). With 5 bases removed from V and 1 base from J, the gap between germline ends came to 5 bases. This CDR3 has 12 residues. Germline assignment: CDR1 KGHSH and CDR2 LQKENI.

This chain connects TRBV21-1 to TRBJ2-3; TRBD1 was called by the table and not checked on the DNA. TRBV21-1 constitutes a pseudogene. This CDR3 contains 19 residues. The CDR3 DNA follows: TGTGCCAGCAGCGGTGACAGGAAAGACACATTTGGGCACACAGATACGCAGTATTTT. Translated, it gives CASSGDRKDTFGHTDTQYF.

The chain carries TRBV5-4 and TRBJ2-7, with 10 nucleotides matching TRBD2. Germline V gene sequence: CDR1 SGHNT, CDR2 YYREEE (reference sequence). V was clipped by 2 bases and J by 6 bases; unmatched bases: 20. The CDR3 length is 19 residues. This CDR3 reads CASSFKLGSASGRTVEQYF. CDR3 nucleotide sequence: TGTGCCAGCAGCTTTAAGTTGGGGTCGGCTAGCGGGAGAACGGTCGAGCAGTACTTC.

The chain couples TRBV7-6 to TRBJ2-5, with 15 bases lining up with TRBD2. In germline, CDR1 is SGHVS, CDR2 FNYEAQ. V lost 4 bases and J lost 5; bases outside the gene matches: 2. The CDR3 sequence is 15 residues long. The CDR3 loop is CASSSGLAGGETQYF. The CDR3 DNA is TGTGCCAGCAGCTCGGGACTAGCGGGAGGCGAGACCCAGTACTTC. The full variable domain, its missing parts supplied by reference TRBV7-6 and TRBJ2-5, is GAGVSQSPRYKVTKRGQDVALRCDPISGHVSLYWYRQALGQGPEFLTYFNYEAQQDKSGLPNDRFSAERPEGSISTLTIQRTEQRDSAMYRCASSSGLAGGETQYFGPGTRLLVL.

This chain links TRBV10-3 with TRBJ2-7; TRBD2 matches at 10 bases. There are 14 residues in the CDR3. Germline assignment: CDR1 ENHRY and CDR2 SYGVKD. Trimming removed 4 bases from V and 7 bases from J; junction bases left unmatched: 7. CDR3 region: CAISAVAGGSEQYF. Written as DNA, the CDR3 is TGTGCCATCAGTGCGGTAGCGGGAGGTAGTGAGCAGTACTTC.

The chain is built from TRBV5-6 and TRBJ1-3; maybe TRBD1 (6 bases). V lost 4 bases and J 8 bases, leaving 19 bases between the germline ends. CDR3 length: 15 amino acids. Germline CDR1 reads SGHDT; CDR2 reads YYEEEE. CDR3 DNA: TGTGCCAGCAGCCCGAGGACAGCGGGACGGCACACCATATATTTT. Amino acids: CASSPRTAGRHTIYF.

V usage is TRBV4-1 and J usage is TRBJ1-5, with TRBD1 identical over 9 bases. In germline, CDR1 is MGHRA, CDR2 YSYEKL. V was pared by 7 bases and J by 1 base, with 2 bases of the junction left unmatched. The CDR3 has 14 amino acids. The CDR3 spells CASKGTGSNQPQHF. The DNA for the CDR3 is TGCGCCAGCAAAGGGACAGGGAGCAATCAGCCCCAGCATTTT.

CDR3 sequence reads: CASSESGSRGETQYF. The CDR3 region has the DNA TGCGCCAGCAGTGAGTCGGGAAGCAGGGGAGAGACCCAGTACTTC. The V gene is TRBV10-2, the J gene TRBJ2-5, with a tentative D call TRBD1 (6 bases). Trimming removed 0 bases from V and 4 bases from J, with 12 bases in between. CDR1 and CDR2 (germline): WSHSY, SAAADI. The CDR3 length is 15 residues.